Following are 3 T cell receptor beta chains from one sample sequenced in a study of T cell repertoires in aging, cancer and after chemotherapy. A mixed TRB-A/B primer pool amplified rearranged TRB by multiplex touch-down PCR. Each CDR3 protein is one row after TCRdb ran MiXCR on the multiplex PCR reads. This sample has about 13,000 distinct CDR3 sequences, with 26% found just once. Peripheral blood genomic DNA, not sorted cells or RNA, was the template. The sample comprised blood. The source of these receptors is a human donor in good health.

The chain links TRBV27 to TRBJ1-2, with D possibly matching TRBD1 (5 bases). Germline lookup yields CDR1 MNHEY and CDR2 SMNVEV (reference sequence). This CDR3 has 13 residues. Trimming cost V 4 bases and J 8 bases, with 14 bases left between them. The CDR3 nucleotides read TGTGCCAGCAGTTCCCACCGGGGGGGAGGCTACACCTTC. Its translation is CASSSHRGGGYTF.

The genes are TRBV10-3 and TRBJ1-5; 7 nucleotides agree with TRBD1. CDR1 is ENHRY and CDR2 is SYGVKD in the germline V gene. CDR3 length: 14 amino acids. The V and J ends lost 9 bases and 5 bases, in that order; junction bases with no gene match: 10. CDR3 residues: CAIQDRVGDQPQHF. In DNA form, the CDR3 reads TGTGCCATTCAAGACAGGGTGGGTGATCAGCCCCAGCATTTT.

The chain's CDR3 is CASSEDGSNQPQHF. For the CDR3, the DNA is TGTGCCAGCAGCGAAGACGGTAGCAATCAGCCCCAGCATTTT. The chain has TRBV7-9 and TRBJ1-5; no definite D call. The germline V and J ends were trimmed by 5 bases and 0 bases, with 8 bases remaining between them. The germline CDR1 and CDR2 sequences are SEHNR and FQNEAQ (reference sequence). The CDR3 consists of 14 residues.